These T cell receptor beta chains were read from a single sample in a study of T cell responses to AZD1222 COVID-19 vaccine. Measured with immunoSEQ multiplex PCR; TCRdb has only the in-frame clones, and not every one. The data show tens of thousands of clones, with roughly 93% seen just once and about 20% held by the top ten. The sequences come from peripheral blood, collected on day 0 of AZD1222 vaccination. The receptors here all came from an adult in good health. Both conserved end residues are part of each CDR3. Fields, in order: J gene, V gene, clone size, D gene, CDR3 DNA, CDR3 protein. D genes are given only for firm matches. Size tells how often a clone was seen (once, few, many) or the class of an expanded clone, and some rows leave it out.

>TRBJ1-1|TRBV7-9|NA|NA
TGTGCCACCCTTCAAAACTTTGGCGCTGAAGCTTTCTTT
CATLQNFGAEAFF
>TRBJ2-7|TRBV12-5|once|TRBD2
TGTGCTAGTGGCCCGGGAGGCGGGGGGTACGAGCAGTACTTC
CASGPGGGGYEQYF
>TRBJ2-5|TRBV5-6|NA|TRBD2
TGTGCCAGCACAAGACTAGCGGGGGGGCCGGAGACCCAGTACTTC
CASTRLAGGPETQYF
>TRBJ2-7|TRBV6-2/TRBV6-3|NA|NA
TGTGCCAGCAGTTACAACTACCGGGACGCTGCTAGCCGCTACGAGCAGTACTTC
CASSYNYRDAASRYEQYF
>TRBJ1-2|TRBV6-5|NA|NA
TGTGCCAGCAGTTACTCTCACAGGGAGGACTATGGCTACACCTTC
CASSYSHREDYGYTF
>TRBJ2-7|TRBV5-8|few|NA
TGTGCCAGCAGCTTGTGGACGAATTTCCACGAGCAGTACTTC
CASSLWTNFHEQYF
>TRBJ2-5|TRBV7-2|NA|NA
TGTGCCAGCAGCTTAGGGCTTGCGTATCAAGAGACCCAGTACTTC
CASSLGLAYQETQYF
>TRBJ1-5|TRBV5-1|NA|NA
TGCGCCAGCAGCACCGGGGAGTTCTCTCAGCCCCAGCATTTT
CASSTGEFSQPQHF
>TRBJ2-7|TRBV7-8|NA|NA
TGTGCCAGCAGCTTAGGTCCGATCCTCCGGGGAACCTACGAGCAGTACTTC
CASSLGPILRGTYEQYF
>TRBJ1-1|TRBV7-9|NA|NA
TGTGCCAGCAGCTTAGAACAAGGGTTGTACGCTTTCTTT
CASSLEQGLYAFF
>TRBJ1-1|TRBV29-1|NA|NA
TGCAGCGTTGCCCGAACTGTGAGTAACACTGAAGCTTTCTTT
CSVARTVSNTEAFF
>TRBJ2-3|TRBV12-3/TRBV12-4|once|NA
TGTGCCAGCAGTCTTCACACAGATACGCAGTATTTT
CASSLHTDTQYF
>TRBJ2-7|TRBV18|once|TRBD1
TGTGCCAGCTCACCCGGACAGGAGAGCTCCTACGAGCAGTACTTC
CASSPGQESSYEQYF
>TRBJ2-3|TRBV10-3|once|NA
TGTGCCACCGGCTACACAGATACGCAGTATTTT
CATGYTDTQYF
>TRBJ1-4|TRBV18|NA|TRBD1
TGTGCCAGCTCACGACTGACAGGGGGGTGTGAAAAACTGTTTTTT
CASSRLTGGCEKLFF
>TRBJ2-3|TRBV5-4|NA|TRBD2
TGTGCCAGCAGCTTGGTTGGACTAGCGGACTACTGGGGCACAGATACGCAGTATTTT
CASSLVGLADYWGTDTQYF
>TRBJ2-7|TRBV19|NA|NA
TGTGCCAGTAGCAAGATATCAGTCATTGGCTACGAGCAGTACTTC
CASSKISVIGYEQYF
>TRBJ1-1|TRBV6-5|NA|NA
TGTGCCAGCAGTTCTACTTGGGGTGAAGCTTTCTTT
CASSSTWGEAFF
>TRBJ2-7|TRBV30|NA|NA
TGTGCCTGGATGCGGGGAAATCGTGAGTACGAGCAGTACTTC
CAWMRGNREYEQYF
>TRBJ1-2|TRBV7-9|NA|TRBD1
TGTGCCAGCAGCTTTCAGACAGGGTTTGGCTACACCTTC
CASSFQTGFGYTF
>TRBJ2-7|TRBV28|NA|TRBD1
TGTGCCAGCAGGAGGGACAGCCTCTACGTAGAGCAGTACTTC
CASRRDSLYVEQYF
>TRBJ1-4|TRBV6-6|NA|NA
TGTGCCAGCAGACCTCCAACTAATGAAAAACTGTTTTTT
CASRPPTNEKLFF
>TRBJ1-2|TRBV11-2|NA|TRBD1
TGTGCCAGCAGCTTAGTGGGACAGCGGTCGGGCACCTTC
CASSLVGQRSGTF
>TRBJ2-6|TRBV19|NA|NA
TGTGCCAGTAGTATCCCACACTCTGGGGCCAACGTCCTGACTTTC
CASSIPHSGANVLTF
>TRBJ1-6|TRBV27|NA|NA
TGTGCCAGCAGTTTAGTCTTCCAGGGAGGAGGATCACCCCTCCACTTT
CASSLVFQGGGSPLHF
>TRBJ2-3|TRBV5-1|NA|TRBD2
TGCGCCAGCAGCCCCGCCGGGGGACTAGGCACAGATACGCAGTATTTT
CASSPAGGLGTDTQYF
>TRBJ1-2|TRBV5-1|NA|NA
TGCGCCAGCAGCTTGGAATTTTTGGGCTACACCTTC
CASSLEFLGYTF
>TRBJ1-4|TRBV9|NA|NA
TGTGCCAGCAGCGTTGCAGGGACTAATGAAAAACTGTTTTTT
CASSVAGTNEKLFF
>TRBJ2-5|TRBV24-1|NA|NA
NA
CATSVPGGETQYF
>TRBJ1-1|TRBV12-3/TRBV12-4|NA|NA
TGTGCCAGCAGGGTCACCCAGAACACTGAAGCTTTCTTT
CASRVTQNTEAFF
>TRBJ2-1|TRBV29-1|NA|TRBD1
TGCAGTGAGACAGGGAGCTCCTACAATGAGCAGTTCTTC
CSETGSSYNEQFF
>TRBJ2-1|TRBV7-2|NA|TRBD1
TGTGCCAGCAGTTCTTTACAGGGGGCGCGCAATGAGCAGTTCTTC
CASSSLQGARNEQFF
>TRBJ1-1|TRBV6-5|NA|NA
TGTGCCAGCGGGTACAGGGATACTGAAGCTTTCTTT
CASGYRDTEAFF
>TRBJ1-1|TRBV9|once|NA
TGTGCCAGCAGAAGGAATCTTCTGAACACTGAAGCTTTCTTT
CASRRNLLNTEAFF
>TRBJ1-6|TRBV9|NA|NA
TGTGCCAGCTCAACTGGTGGGTCGTCCTATAATTCACCCCTCCACTTT
CASSTGGSSYNSPLHF
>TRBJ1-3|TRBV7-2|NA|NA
TGTGCCAGCAGCTTAGCAGGGGGCTCTGGAAACACCATATATTTT
CASSLAGGSGNTIYF
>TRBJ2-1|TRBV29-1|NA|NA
TGCAGCGTTGATGATCGCAGCTCCTACAATGAGCAGTTCTTC
CSVDDRSSYNEQFF
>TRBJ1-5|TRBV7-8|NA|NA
TGTGCCAGCAGCTTAGCAGGGATGGGTCAGCCCCAGCATTTT
CASSLAGMGQPQHF
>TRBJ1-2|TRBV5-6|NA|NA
TGTGCCAGCAGCTTGGGTCAGGGGCAGGGGAGCTACACCTTC
CASSLGQGQGSYTF
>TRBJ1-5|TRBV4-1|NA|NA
TGCGCCAGCAGCCAAGGTCGAGGGCAGACCAATCAGCCCCAGCATTTT
CASSQGRGQTNQPQHF
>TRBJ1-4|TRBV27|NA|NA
TGTGCCAGCAGTTTACTGGCGGCAGGGTTGGGTGAAAAACTGTTTTTT
CASSLLAAGLGEKLFF
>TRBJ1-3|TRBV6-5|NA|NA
TGTGCCAGCGGGGTATACTCTGGAAACACCATATATTTT
CASGVYSGNTIYF
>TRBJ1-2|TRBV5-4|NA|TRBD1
TGTGCCAGCAGCTTGGAATCCCGACAGGGCGGTTACTATGGCTACACCTTC
CASSLESRQGGYYGYTF
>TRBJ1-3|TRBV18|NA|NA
TGTGCCAGCTCACCGAGGGGAGGTCTCAGCAGCTCTGGAAACACCATATATTTT
CASSPRGGLSSSGNTIYF
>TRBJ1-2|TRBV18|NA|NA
TGTGCCAGCTCACCGGCCGCTAACTATGGCTACACCTTC
CASSPAANYGYTF
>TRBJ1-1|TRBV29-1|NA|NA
TGCAGCGTGGAAGGAGTGGGGGGAACGAACACTGAAGCTTTCTTT
CSVEGVGGTNTEAFF
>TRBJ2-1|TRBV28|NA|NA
TGTGCCAGCAGCCAGTCAGGAAGACCCGGCTCCTACAATGAGCAGTTCTTC
CASSQSGRPGSYNEQFF